The source of this T cell receptor (beta chain) is a study of regulatory T cells in long-lasting Graves disease. The authors built TCR beta libraries using iRepertoire HTBI primers and Arm-PCR of CDR3 regions. TCRdb itself ran the multiplex PCR reads through MiXCR, one entry per CDR3 protein. The table lists 310,000 or so distinct CDR3 sequences, around 23% of them singletons. Per germline, CDR1 SGHAT and CDR2 FQNNGV. V lost 1 base and J lost 3, with 13 bases in between. The CDR3 consists of 15 residues. Sample time point: persistent/refractory GD, antithyroid drugs over 5 years with positive TRAb. The TCR library was prepared using RNA isolated from PBMCs. The sample holds a few counts of this clonotype.

This chain joins TRBV11-2 and TRBJ2-7; a possible D gene is TRBD1 (6 bases). This clonotype originated in a female donor with Graves disease. Sequences were derived from peripheral blood mononuclear cells (PBMCs), sampled when the disease was refractory, from a patient treated with antithyroid drugs. The CDR3 nucleotides are TGTGCCAGCAGCTTAGGACAGGAGTCCGTCTACGAGCAGTACTTC. It encodes CASSLGQESVYEQYF.